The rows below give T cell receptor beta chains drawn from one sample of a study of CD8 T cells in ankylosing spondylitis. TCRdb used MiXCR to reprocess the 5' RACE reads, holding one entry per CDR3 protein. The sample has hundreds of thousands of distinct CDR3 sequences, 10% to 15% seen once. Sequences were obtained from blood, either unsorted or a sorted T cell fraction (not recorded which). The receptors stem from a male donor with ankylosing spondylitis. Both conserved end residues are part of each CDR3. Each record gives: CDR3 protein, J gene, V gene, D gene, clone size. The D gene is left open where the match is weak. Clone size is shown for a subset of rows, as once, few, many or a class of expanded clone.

CDR3aa: CASSLGGGSYGYTF
j_gene: TRBJ1-2
v_gene: TRBV4-2
d_gene: .
abundance: many

CDR3aa: CASSSSAVTYEQYF
j_gene: TRBJ2-7
v_gene: TRBV7-9
d_gene: .
abundance: .

CDR3aa: CASSLRSLMFF
j_gene: TRBJ2-1
v_gene: TRBV12-3/TRBV12-4
d_gene: .
abundance: many

CDR3aa: CASSLDRGPGTDTQYF
j_gene: TRBJ2-3
v_gene: TRBV11-3
d_gene: .
abundance: .

CDR3aa: CSARNLKKGPNTEQYF
j_gene: TRBJ2-7
v_gene: TRBV20-1
d_gene: .
abundance: .

CDR3aa: CSAEDISGANVLTF
j_gene: TRBJ2-6
v_gene: TRBV20-1
d_gene: .
abundance: few

CDR3aa: CASSLQNNYGYTF
j_gene: TRBJ1-2
v_gene: TRBV6-5
d_gene: .
abundance: few

CDR3aa: CASSRLTGGHPEAFF
j_gene: TRBJ1-1
v_gene: TRBV5-1
d_gene: TRBD1
abundance: few

CDR3aa: CASDRGSGTDTQYF
j_gene: TRBJ2-3
v_gene: TRBV5-1
d_gene: .
abundance: .

CDR3aa: CSAPLRQGIDTQYF
j_gene: TRBJ2-3
v_gene: TRBV20-1
d_gene: TRBD1
abundance: .

CDR3aa: CASSGPGRTEAFF
j_gene: TRBJ1-1
v_gene: TRBV7-9
d_gene: .
abundance: .

CDR3aa: CASSPRGAGSGNQPQHF
j_gene: TRBJ1-5
v_gene: TRBV7-2
d_gene: .
abundance: .

CDR3aa: CASSYLLLRDSYEQYF
j_gene: TRBJ2-7
v_gene: TRBV6-5
d_gene: .
abundance: many

CDR3aa: CSAPGIAGLGFETQYF
j_gene: TRBJ2-5
v_gene: TRBV29-1
d_gene: TRBD2
abundance: .

CDR3aa: CSARRTGGREKLFF
j_gene: TRBJ1-4
v_gene: TRBV20-1
d_gene: TRBD1
abundance: many

CDR3aa: CSAEPDGYEQYF
j_gene: TRBJ2-7
v_gene: TRBV20-1
d_gene: .
abundance: few

CDR3aa: CASSLAVEWAHPHEQFF
j_gene: TRBJ2-1
v_gene: TRBV7-9
d_gene: .
abundance: .

CDR3aa: CASSPSKRAEQFF
j_gene: TRBJ2-1
v_gene: TRBV7-9
d_gene: .
abundance: .

CDR3aa: CASSVEPGTEAFF
j_gene: TRBJ1-1
v_gene: TRBV9
d_gene: .
abundance: .

CDR3aa: CASSLVHRGTYEQYF
j_gene: TRBJ2-7
v_gene: TRBV11-2
d_gene: TRBD1
abundance: few

CDR3aa: CSAYRERYNEQFF
j_gene: TRBJ2-1
v_gene: TRBV20-1
d_gene: .
abundance: many

CDR3aa: CSAPPQGQPQHF
j_gene: TRBJ1-5
v_gene: TRBV20-1
d_gene: .
abundance: few

CDR3aa: CASTQTGVEQYF
j_gene: TRBJ2-7
v_gene: TRBV6-5
d_gene: TRBD1
abundance: few

CDR3aa: CASSSMRQTEAFF
j_gene: TRBJ1-1
v_gene: TRBV28
d_gene: .
abundance: .

CDR3aa: CSARDIFGGETQYF
j_gene: TRBJ2-5
v_gene: TRBV20-1
d_gene: .
abundance: .

CDR3aa: CASRGTANLYEQYF
j_gene: TRBJ2-7
v_gene: TRBV5-1
d_gene: TRBD1
abundance: few

CDR3aa: CSARVAGSDEQFF
j_gene: TRBJ2-1
v_gene: TRBV20-1
d_gene: TRBD2
abundance: .

CDR3aa: CASSQGFSGGDEQYF
j_gene: TRBJ2-7
v_gene: TRBV4-1
d_gene: TRBD2
abundance: few

CDR3aa: CSVDPRQEYEQPQHF
j_gene: TRBJ1-5
v_gene: TRBV29-1
d_gene: .
abundance: many

CDR3aa: CASSPPWGLNTGELFF
j_gene: TRBJ2-2
v_gene: TRBV18
d_gene: .
abundance: few

CDR3aa: CASSRSAGVDEQFF
j_gene: TRBJ2-1
v_gene: TRBV7-7
d_gene: TRBD2
abundance: few